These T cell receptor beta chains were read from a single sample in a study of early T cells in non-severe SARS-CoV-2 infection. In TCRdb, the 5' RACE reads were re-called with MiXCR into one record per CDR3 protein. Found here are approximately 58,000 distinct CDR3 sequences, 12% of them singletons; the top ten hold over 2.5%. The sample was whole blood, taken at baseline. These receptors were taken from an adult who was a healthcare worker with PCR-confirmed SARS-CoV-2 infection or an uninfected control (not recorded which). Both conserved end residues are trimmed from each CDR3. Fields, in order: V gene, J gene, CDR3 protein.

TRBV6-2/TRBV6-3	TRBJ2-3	ASTKDKATDTQY
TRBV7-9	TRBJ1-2	ASSSQANYGYT
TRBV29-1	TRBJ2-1	SVAPSNEQF
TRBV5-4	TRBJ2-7	ASSTKGSGNPYEQY
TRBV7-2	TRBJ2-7	ASSHTGGSSYEQY
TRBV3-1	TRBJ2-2	ASSQSLYTHTGELF
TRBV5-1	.	ASSRDRGSYEQY
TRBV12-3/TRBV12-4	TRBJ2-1	ASSSLAGSYNEQF
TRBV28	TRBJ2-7	ASSLGRYEQY
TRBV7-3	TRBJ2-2	ASSSGTANTGELF
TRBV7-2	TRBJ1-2	ASSPRQVSVKGTNYGYT
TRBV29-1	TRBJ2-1	SVEDWGTSSYNEQF
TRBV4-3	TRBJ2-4	ASSQEMEGLAGPNDNIQY
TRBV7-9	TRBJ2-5	ASTNPGLAGQETQY
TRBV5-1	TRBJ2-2	ASSFGAGGGTGELF
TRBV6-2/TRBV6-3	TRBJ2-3	ASSYSTSLSGAVPDTQY
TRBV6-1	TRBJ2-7	ASTRPEDEQY
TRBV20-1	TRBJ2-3	SATAGTSRADTQY